This TCR beta chain was captured in a study of T cells after posttransplantation cyclophosphamide. Points from the study as a whole: Recipient CMV seropositivity and CMV reactivation strongly tracked TRB clonality. Blood and skin or GI T cell repertoires showed limited TRB overlap. Later post-transplant blood repertoires were often dominated by donor CD8+ memory clones.

CDR1 is SGHTA, CDR2 FQGTGA, per germline. CDR3 length equals 14 residues. With V trimmed by 5 bases and J by 7 bases, 10 bases remained unmatched. TCRdb keeps only in-frame clones here, not all; method: immunoSEQ multiplex PCR. This set yields approximately 34,000 clones and no singletons; the top ten hold around 6.5%. This clone was seen repeatedly, ten times or more. The antigen remains unidentified. Sequenced sample: PBMCs. The TCR sequence derives from a woman between 50 and 59 years old in good health and a related stem cell transplant donor. V gene TRBV7-3 combines with J gene TRBJ1-1, with TRBD1 identical over 7 bases. In DNA form, the CDR3 reads TGTGCCAGCAGCCCGACAGGGACCCTGCTTGAAGCTTTCTTT. It is translated as CASSPTGTLLEAFF.